Listed below are T cell receptor beta chains from one sample, sequenced in a study of regulatory T cells in long-lasting Graves disease. TCRdb recomputed calls from the multiplex PCR reads with MiXCR, one row per CDR3 protein. The profile covers 350,000 to 500,000 distinct CDR3 sequences, with about a sixth appearing a single time and around 10% taken by the ten largest. This same sample was also taken into another study, of T cells in Graves' hyperthyroidism and ophthalmopathy.

This sample comprised peripheral blood mononuclear cells (PBMCs), obtained at new diagnosis, from a patient treated with antithyroid drugs. Source of these receptors: a woman under 40 with Graves disease. The CDR3 runs from the conserved cysteine through the conserved F or W. The order of the fields is V gene, J gene, CDR3 protein.

TRBV7-2,TRBJ2-5,CASSLVSGTGRETQYF
TRBV12-3/TRBV12-4,TRBJ2-1,CASSTSMRANEQFF
TRBV2,TRBJ2-7,CASTEGSKTYEQYF
TRBV28,TRBJ1-4,CASSLFTATNEKLFF
TRBV28,TRBJ2-7,CASSSGGQVTSGRMYEQYF
TRBV20-1,TRBJ2-3,CSAGLAGGIIDTQYF
TRBV20-1,TRBJ2-2,CSARDAVGAGVFTGELFF
TRBV13,TRBJ2-1,CASSLPGTGDDQFF
TRBV11-2,TRBJ2-1,CASRFQGAPYNEQFF
TRBV10-3,TRBJ1-6,CAISDLTGVWNSPLHF
TRBV28,TRBJ1-2,CASSSAGDYGYTF
TRBV6-5,TRBJ2-5,CASSYSYGDQETQYF
TRBV20-1,TRBJ2-1,CSARVPSGRSSSYNEQFF
TRBV18,TRBJ1-6,CASSPRTGYNSPLHF
TRBV2,TRBJ1-1,CASKATEAFF
TRBV27,TRBJ2-3,CASSPRLAGYTDTQYF
TRBV15,TRBJ1-1,CATSKGDTEAFF
TRBV10-3,TRBJ2-7,CAISGLAGVGYEQYF
TRBV20-1,TRBJ2-7,CSALLAGVNEQYF
TRBV20-1,TRBJ1-5,CSAETAAIFSNQPQHF
TRBV20-1,TRBJ2-3,CSADWGLAVTDTQYF
TRBV20-1,TRBJ2-1,CSARDGRVYNEQFF
TRBV29-1,TRBJ2-5,CSVVGEGLGQYF
TRBV5-5,TRBJ2-5,CASSLVVTSGQETQYF
TRBV5-1,TRBJ1-5,CASSFGGGSGQPQHF
TRBV3-1,TRBJ1-1,CASSPGGTPDEEAFF
TRBV20-1,TRBJ2-7,CSASGLKLYEQYF
TRBV4-1,TRBJ1-4,CASSGRGLGDEKLFF
TRBV5-1,TRBJ2-7,CASSSGDRVSYEQYF
TRBV10-2,TRBJ2-1,CASSRNPGPRWGQFF
TRBV7-2,TRBJ2-2,CASSLSTSGVTGELFF
TRBV28,TRBJ2-7,CASSLPVRGSEQYF
TRBV19,TRBJ1-5,CASSIGGGMGQPQHF
TRBV5-6,TRBJ1-1,CASNPLPGRGNTEAFF
TRBV28,TRBJ1-2,CASSSRQLYGYTF
TRBV15,TRBJ1-3,CATSGGPAGNTIYF
TRBV6-5,TRBJ1-2,CASSYTPAGYSGGYTF
TRBV18,TRBJ2-5,CASSPLLAGQETQYF
TRBV9,TRBJ2-1,CASLRLANEQFF
TRBV6-4,TRBJ2-7,CASSYWSSGRCYF
TRBV12-3/TRBV12-4,TRBJ2-7,CASSPGLETAEQYF
TRBV7-9,TRBJ1-2,CASSFRDAGYTF
TRBV7-2,TRBJ1-1,CASSLAQVNTEAFF
TRBV15,TRBJ1-5,CATSRGDSNQPQHF
TRBV20-1,TRBJ2-1,CSAEAGGLEQFF
TRBV28,TRBJ2-7,CASSLYSLYEQYF
TRBV12-3/TRBV12-4,TRBJ2-7,CASTLDPSSSYEQYF
TRBV6-1,TRBJ2-1,CASKLTGLINEQFF
TRBV20-1,TRBJ1-1,CSARVPDMNTEAFF
TRBV28,TRBJ2-3,CAIPGTEGSTDTQYF
TRBV4-1,TRBJ2-1,CASSLRLTEAEQFF